The 13 T cell receptor beta chains listed next were all sequenced from one sample in a study of identical twins. TCRdb itself ran the 5' RACE reads through MiXCR, one entry per CDR3 protein. There are some 250,000 distinct CDR3 sequences in the sample; 12% occur only once, and 4% to 5% lies in the top ten. A further study also used this sample, focusing on yellow fever vaccine responses in identical twins.

The sequenced sample was memory (CD45RO+) T cells sorted from blood. The source is a woman under 30 in good health.

The chain is built from TRBV7-2 and TRBJ1-1; TRBD1 might be the D (5 bases). The V gene's germline CDR1 is SGHTA and CDR2 FQGNSA. This CDR3 region has 13 residues. Trimming pared 5 bases from V and 8 bases from J, leaving 15 bases between. Written as DNA, the CDR3 is TGTGCCAGCAGCACCGGGACGGGCGGGGAAGCTTTCTTT. Amino acids: CASSTGTGGEAFF.

The chain combines TRBV2 with TRBJ2-5; either TRBD1 or TRBD2 may supply D (5 bases each). V lost 3 bases and J lost 5, with 16 bases in between. CDR1 is SNHLY, CDR2 FYNNEI, per germline. The CDR3 has 15 amino acids. The CDR3 is CASSDWAGTLETQYF. For the CDR3, the DNA is TGTGCCAGCAGTGATTGGGCAGGGACCTTGGAGACCCAGTACTTC.

This clonotype was counted between two and nine times. This chain uses TRBV24-1 with TRBJ2-1; D call uncertain. CDR1 and CDR2 from the germline V gene are KGHDR and SFDVKD. This CDR3 spans 13 amino acids. V was clipped by 4 bases and J by 6 bases, with 9 bases between them. CDR3 bases: TGTGCCACCAGTGACCCGGGCTTCAATGAGCAGTTCTTC. This translates into CATSDPGFNEQFF.

This clonotype was recorded a few times. V usage is TRBV7-9 and J usage is TRBJ2-7; 7 bases agree with TRBD1. V shed 4 bases, J shed 3 bases, and the junction held 9 bases outside the gene matches. Looked up from germline, CDR1 is SEHNR and CDR2 is FQNEAQ (reference sequence). The CDR3 covers 15 residues. DNA of the CDR3: TGTGCCAGCAGCTCCAACAGGGGTGCCGACTACGAGCAGTACTTC. It is translated as CASSSNRGADYEQYF.

The gene calls are TRBV5-1 and TRBJ2-3; TRBD1 aligns across 8 bases. The ends lost 4 bases at V and 5 bases at J; junction bases unmatched: 12. The CDR3 totals 16 residues. CDR1 and CDR2 (germline): SGHRS, YFSETQ. The CDR3 DNA is TGCGCCAGCAGCCCCGGGTGGGACAGGTTTCAAGATACGCAGTATTTT. It is translated as CASSPGWDRFQDTQYF.

This clonotype has ten or more counts. The chain couples TRBV24-1 to TRBJ1-2; D ambiguous. Germline values: CDR1 KGHDR, CDR2 SFDVKD. CDR3 length equals 14 residues. Trimming removed 7 bases from V and 0 bases from J, with 11 bases in between. DNA of the CDR3: TGTGCCACCAGCCTCGGAGAAACTAACTATGGCTACACCTTC. It yields the protein CATSLGETNYGYTF.

This clonotype has just a few counts. The genes are TRBV7-2 and TRBJ2-2; 7 nucleotides agree with TRBD1. The CDR3 loop spans 15 amino acids. V shed 5 bases, J shed 5 bases, and the junction held 8 bases outside the gene matches. CDR1 and CDR2 (germline): SGHTA, FQGNSA. DNA for the CDR3: TGTGCCAGCAGCGAAGACAGGGTTTGGACCGGGGAGCTGTTTTTT. Translation: CASSEDRVWTGELFF.

A few counts support this clonotype. The chain combines TRBV10-3 with TRBJ2-7; 7 bases map to TRBD2. CDR1 and CDR2 (germline): ENHRY, SYGVKD. CDR3 size: 17 residues. V was pared by 2 bases and J by 4 bases, with 14 bases of the junction left unmatched. CDR3 nucleotide sequence: TGTGCCATCAGTGAGGGTTTCAGCAAGCGGGGATCGTACGAGCAGTACTTC. Protein sequence: CAISEGFSKRGSYEQYF.

This clonotype has a count of ten or more. This chain connects TRBV12-3 or TRBV12-4 to TRBJ1-1; no definite D call. V lost 5 bases and J 1 base, leaving 8 bases between the germline ends. CDR3 size: 13 residues. CDR3 bases: TGTGCCAGCAGTCGAATACGGAACACTGAAGCTTTCTTT. This translates into CASSRIRNTEAFF.

This clonotype was detected ten times or more. This chain connects TRBV29-1 to TRBJ2-4; tentatively, D is TRBD2 (6 bases). The CDR3 is 14 amino acids. V was clipped by 6 bases and J by 5 bases, with 17 bases between them. Germline V gene data show CDR1 as SQVTM and CDR2 as ANQGSEA. CDR3 in DNA: TGCAGCGTCGGGGGAGAGAGTAGGGAAAACATTCAGTACTTC. Translation gives CSVGGESRENIQYF. Full variable domain (remainder filled in from reference TRBV29-1 and TRBJ2-4): SAVISQKPSRDICQRGTSLTIQCQVDSQVTMMFWYRQQPGQSLTLIATANQGSEATYESGFVIDKFPISRPNLTFSTLTVSNMSPEDSSIYLCSVGGESRENIQYFGAGTRLSVL.

This chain links TRBV25-1 with TRBJ2-6; no firm D call. The CDR3 runs to 14 residues. The germline V gene has CDR1 MGHDK and CDR2 SYGVNS. V shed 5 bases and J shed 4 bases, with 9 bases lying between them. CDR3 amino acids: CASSKTTGANVLTF. The CDR3, as DNA: TGTGCCAGCAGTAAAACAACCGGGGCCAACGTCCTGACTTTC. The full variable domain, its missing parts supplied by reference TRBV25-1 and TRBJ2-6, is EADIYQTPRYLVIGTGKKITLECSQTMGHDKMYWYQQDPGMELHLIHYSYGVNSTEKGDLSSESTVSRIRTEHFPLTLESARPSHTSQYLCASSKTTGANVLTFGAGSRLTVL.

This clonotype was recorded many times. This chain joins TRBV10-3 and TRBJ1-2; the D gene is possibly TRBD1 (5 bases). The CDR3 loop spans 14 amino acids. The V end was cut by 4 bases, the J end by 2 bases, with 11 bases between. The germline CDR1 and CDR2 sequences are ENHRY and SYGVKD. The DNA for the CDR3 is TGTGCCATCAGTGGAGACAGCATAAACTATGGCTACACCTTC. It is translated as CAISGDSINYGYTF.

In this sample, this clonotype turned up a few times. This chain links TRBV11-1 with TRBJ2-7; tentative D call: TRBD2 (5 bases). CDR1 SGHAT and CDR2 FQDESV come from the germline V gene (reference sequence). This CDR3 contains 13 residues. Deletions cut 5 bases from V and 3 bases from J, with 11 bases between. The chain's CDR3 is CASSPSFGYEQYF. The CDR3 DNA reads as TGTGCCAGCAGCCCTAGCTTTGGCTACGAGCAGTACTTC.